This TCR beta chain emerged from a study of T cells in Graves' hyperthyroidism and ophthalmopathy. General observations from the study: Stable hyperthyroidism was told apart from ophthalmopathy by a model built on 13 V-J features.

This clonotype was counted only a few times. Its antigen remains unknown. An absence of ophthalmopathy progression within 18 months meant stable Graves' hyperthyroidism. Newly diagnosed hyperthyroidism patients aged 18 to 65 years had disease lasting under 2 months. The investigators amplified TCR beta CDR3 regions from RNA transcripts. A set of HTBI primers served as the primers for a first-round RT-PCR of the TCR CDR3. TCRdb itself ran the multiplex PCR reads through MiXCR, one entry per CDR3 protein. The data show fewer than 700,000 distinct CDR3 sequences, 15% to 20% seen once. Specimen: blood. The source is a woman in her twenties or thirties with Graves' hyperthyroidism.

The CDR3 loop is CASSLNGGSAYEQYF. In DNA, the CDR3 is TGCGCCAGCAGCTTGAACGGGGGCTCGGCCTACGAGCAGTACTTC. The chain carries TRBV5-1 and TRBJ2-7; D tentatively fits TRBD1 or TRBD2 (6 bases each). V was cut by 1 base and J by 2 bases, with 13 bases left in between. The V gene's germline CDR1 is SGHRS and CDR2 YFSETQ. This CDR3 region has 15 residues.